This paragraph reports one T cell receptor (beta chain). The source of the sample is a study of blood T cell repertoires in COVID-19. On the study more broadly: Acute and convalescent COVID-19 samples came from the United States, Italy and Spain. From T cells, B-cell-depleted T cells, or PBMCs came the material, which was cDNA or gDNA.

Per the original methods: Counts of nucleated cells, estimated from reference gene primer amplification, were obtained. The data were produced by immunoSEQ multiplex PCR, yet TCRdb's version contains in-frame clones alone and is incomplete. For V, J and clone size, that table is used; D and trimming come from the DNA. The data contain some 250,000 clones, 65% to 90% of them seen just once; the ten biggest clones take up roughly 2%. The CDR3 runs to 16 residues. J lost 7 bases, V lost 2 bases, and 8 bases had no gene match. Germline loops: CDR1 ENHRY, CDR2 SYGVKD. V usage is TRBV10-3 and J usage is TRBJ1-4; 9 bases align to TRBD1. This clonotype was sampled from a man aged 30-40 years with active or convalescent COVID-19. Sequencing was performed on peripheral blood. The CDR3 DNA sequence: TGTGCCATCAGTGAGACAGACAGGGGGGGACGTGAAAAACTGTTTTTT. The encoded protein is CAISETDRGGREKLFF.